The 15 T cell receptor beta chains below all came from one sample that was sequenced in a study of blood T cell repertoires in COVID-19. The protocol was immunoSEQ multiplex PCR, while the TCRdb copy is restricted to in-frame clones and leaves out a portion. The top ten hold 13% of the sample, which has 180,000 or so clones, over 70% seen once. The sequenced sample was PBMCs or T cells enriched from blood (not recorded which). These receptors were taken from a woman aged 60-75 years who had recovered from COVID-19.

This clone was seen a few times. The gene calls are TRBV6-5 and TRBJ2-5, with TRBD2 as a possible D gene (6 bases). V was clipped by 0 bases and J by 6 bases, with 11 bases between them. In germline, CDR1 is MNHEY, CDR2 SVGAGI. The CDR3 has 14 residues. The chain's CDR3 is CASSYSRDSQTQYF. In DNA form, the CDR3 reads TGTGCCAGCAGTTACTCGAGGGACTCCCAGACCCAGTACTTC.

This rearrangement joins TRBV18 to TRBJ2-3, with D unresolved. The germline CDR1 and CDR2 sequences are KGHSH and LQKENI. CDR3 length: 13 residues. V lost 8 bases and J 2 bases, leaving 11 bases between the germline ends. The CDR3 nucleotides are TGTGCCAGCCTACTCTCCCTCACAGATACGCAGTATTTT. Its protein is CASLLSLTDTQYF. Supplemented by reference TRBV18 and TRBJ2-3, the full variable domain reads NAGVMQNPRHLVRRRGQEARLRCSPMKGHSHVYWYRQLPEEGLKFMVYLQKENIIDESGMPKERFSAEFPKEGPSILRIQQVVRGDSAAYFCASLLSLTDTQYFGPGTRLTVL.

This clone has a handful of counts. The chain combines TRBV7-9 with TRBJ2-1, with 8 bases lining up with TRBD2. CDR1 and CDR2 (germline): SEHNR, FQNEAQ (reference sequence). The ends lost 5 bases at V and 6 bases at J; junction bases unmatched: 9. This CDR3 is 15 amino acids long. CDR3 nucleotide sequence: TGTGCCAGCAGCGTAGACGATCTAGCGGGCAATGAGCAGTTCTTC. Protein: CASSVDDLAGNEQFF. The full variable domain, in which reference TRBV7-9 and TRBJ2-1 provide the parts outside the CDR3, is DTGVSQNPRHKITKRGQNVTFRCDPISEHNRLYWYRQTLGQGPEFLTYFQNEAQLEKSRLLSDRFSAERPKGSFSTLEIQRTEQGDSAMYLCASSVDDLAGNEQFFGPGTRLTVL.

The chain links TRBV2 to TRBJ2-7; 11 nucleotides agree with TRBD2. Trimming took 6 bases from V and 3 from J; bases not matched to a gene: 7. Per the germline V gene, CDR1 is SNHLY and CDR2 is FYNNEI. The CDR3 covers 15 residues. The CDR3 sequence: CASSTVAGGVYEQYF. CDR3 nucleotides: TGTGCCAGCAGCACAGTAGCGGGGGGGGTCTACGAGCAGTACTTC.

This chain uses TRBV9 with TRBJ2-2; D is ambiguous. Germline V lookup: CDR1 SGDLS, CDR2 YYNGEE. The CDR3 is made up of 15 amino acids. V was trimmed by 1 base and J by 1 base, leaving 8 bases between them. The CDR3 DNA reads TGTGCCAGCAGCGTATCAACCAGGAACACCGGGGAGCTGTTTTTT. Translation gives CASSVSTRNTGELFF.

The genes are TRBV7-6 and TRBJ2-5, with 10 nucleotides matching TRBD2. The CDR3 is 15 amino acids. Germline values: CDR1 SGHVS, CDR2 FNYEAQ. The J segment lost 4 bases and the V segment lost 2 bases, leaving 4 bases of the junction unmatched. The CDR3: CASSLTSGAPETQYF. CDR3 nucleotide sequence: TGTGCCAGCAGCTTAACTAGCGGGGCCCCAGAGACCCAGTACTTC.

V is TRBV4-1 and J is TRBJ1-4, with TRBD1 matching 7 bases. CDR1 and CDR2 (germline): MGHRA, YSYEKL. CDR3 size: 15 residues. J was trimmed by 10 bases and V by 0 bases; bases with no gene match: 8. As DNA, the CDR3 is TGCGCCAGCAGCCAAGATCTGACAGGGCGGGCAAAACTGTTTTTT. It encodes CASSQDLTGRAKLFF.

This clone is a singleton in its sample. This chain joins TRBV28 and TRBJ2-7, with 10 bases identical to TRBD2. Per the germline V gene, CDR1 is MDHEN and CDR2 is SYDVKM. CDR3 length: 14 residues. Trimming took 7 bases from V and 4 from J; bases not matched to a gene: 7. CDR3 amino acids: CASISGTSAYEQYF. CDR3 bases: TGTGCCAGCATATCCGGGACTAGCGCGTACGAGCAGTACTTC.

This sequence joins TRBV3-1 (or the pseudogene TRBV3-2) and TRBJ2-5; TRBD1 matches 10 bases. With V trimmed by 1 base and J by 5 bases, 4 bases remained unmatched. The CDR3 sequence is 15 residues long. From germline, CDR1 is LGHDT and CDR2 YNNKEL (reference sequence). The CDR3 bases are TGTGCCAGCAGCCAAGGACAGGGGGCAGGGGAGACCCAGTACTTC. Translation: CASSQGQGAGETQYF.

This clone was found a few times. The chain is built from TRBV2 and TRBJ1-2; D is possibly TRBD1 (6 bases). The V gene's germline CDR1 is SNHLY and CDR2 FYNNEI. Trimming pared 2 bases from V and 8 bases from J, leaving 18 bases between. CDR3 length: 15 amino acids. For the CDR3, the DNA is TGTGCCAGCAGTGAATTTAACAGGGTATTGTCAGGCTACACCTTC. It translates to CASSEFNRVLSGYTF. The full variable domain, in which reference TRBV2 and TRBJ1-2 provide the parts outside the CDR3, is EPEVTQTPSHQVTQMGQEVILRCVPISNHLYFYWYRQILGQKVEFLVSFYNNEISEKSEIFDDQFSVERPDGSNFTLKIRSTKLEDSAMYFCASSEFNRVLSGYTFGSGTRLTVV.

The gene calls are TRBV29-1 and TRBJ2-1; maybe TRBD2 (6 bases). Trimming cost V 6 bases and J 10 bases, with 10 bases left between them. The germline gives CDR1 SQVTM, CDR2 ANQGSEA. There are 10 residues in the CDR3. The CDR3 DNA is TGCAGCGTAGACCGGGGGGAGCAGTTCTTC. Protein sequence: CSVDRGEQFF.

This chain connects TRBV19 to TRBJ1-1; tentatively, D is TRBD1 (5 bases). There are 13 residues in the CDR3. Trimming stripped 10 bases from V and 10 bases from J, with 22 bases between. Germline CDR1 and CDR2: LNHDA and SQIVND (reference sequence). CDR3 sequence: CATQRAGQSVAFF. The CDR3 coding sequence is TGTGCCACCCAAAGGGCAGGGCAATCGGTAGCTTTCTTT. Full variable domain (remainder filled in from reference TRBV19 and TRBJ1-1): DGGITQSPKYLFRKEGQNVTLSCEQNLNHDAMYWYRQDPGQGLRLIYYSQIVNDFQKGDIAEGYSVSREKKESFPLTVTSAQKNPTAFYLCATQRAGQSVAFFGQGTRLTVV.

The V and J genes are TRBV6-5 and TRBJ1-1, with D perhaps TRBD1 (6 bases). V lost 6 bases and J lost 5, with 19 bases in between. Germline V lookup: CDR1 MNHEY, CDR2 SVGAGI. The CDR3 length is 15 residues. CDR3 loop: CASSDRLKRVTEAFF. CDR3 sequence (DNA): TGTGCCAGCAGCGACAGGTTGAAAAGAGTGACTGAAGCTTTCTTT.

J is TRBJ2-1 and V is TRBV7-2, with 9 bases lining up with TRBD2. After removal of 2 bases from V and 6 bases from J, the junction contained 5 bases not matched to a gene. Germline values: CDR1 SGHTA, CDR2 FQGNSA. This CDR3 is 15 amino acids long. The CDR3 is CASSLSLAGFNEQFF. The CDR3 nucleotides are TGTGCCAGCAGCTTATCACTAGCGGGTTTCAATGAGCAGTTCTTC.

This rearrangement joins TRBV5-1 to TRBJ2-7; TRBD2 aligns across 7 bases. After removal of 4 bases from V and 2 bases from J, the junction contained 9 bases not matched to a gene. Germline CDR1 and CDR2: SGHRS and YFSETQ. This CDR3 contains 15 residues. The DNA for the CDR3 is TGCGCCAGCAGCCGAGGTAGCGGGTATACCTACGAGCAGTACTTC. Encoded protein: CASSRGSGYTYEQYF. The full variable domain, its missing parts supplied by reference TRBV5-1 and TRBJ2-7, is KAGVTQTPRYLIKTRGQQVTLSCSPISGHRSVSWYQQTPGQGLQFLFEYFSETQRNKGNFPGRFSGRQFSNSRSEMNVSTLELGDSALYLCASSRGSGYTYEQYFGPGTRLTVT.